These 5 T cell receptor beta chains came from one sample sequenced in a study of blood T cell repertoires in COVID-19. Measured with immunoSEQ multiplex PCR; TCRdb has only the in-frame clones, and not every one. The sample contains about 130,000 clones, 55% to 75% of which appear only once. The sequencing sample was made of peripheral blood. The receptors derive from a woman in her seventies with acute or convalescent COVID-19.

The gene calls are TRBV27 and TRBJ2-5; possible D gene TRBD2, 5 bases. This CDR3 has 13 amino acids. Trimming shortened V by 3 bases and J by 0 bases, and 5 bases separated the two germline ends. Germline lookup yields CDR1 MNHEY and CDR2 SMNVEV (reference sequence). The CDR3 sequence: CASSFGNQETQYF. The CDR3 bases are TGTGCCAGCAGTTTCGGGAACCAAGAGACCCAGTACTTC.

The chain has TRBV5-4 and TRBJ2-2; 9 bases agree with TRBD1. Trimming at V came to 6 bases and at J to 7 bases, leaving 7 bases not matched to a gene. This CDR3 contains 14 residues. Looked up from germline, CDR1 is SGHNT and CDR2 is YYREEE (reference sequence). DNA of the CDR3: TGTGCCAGCACTCCAGGACAGGGGAGCGGGGAGCTGTTTTTT. Translated, it gives CASTPGQGSGELFF.

V gene TRBV10-1 combines with J gene TRBJ1-1; TRBD1 might be the D (5 bases). Trimming stripped 5 bases from V and 5 bases from J, with 15 bases between. Germline assignment: CDR1 WNHNN and CDR2 SYGVQD (reference sequence). This CDR3 comprises 14 residues. CDR3 in DNA: TGCGCCAGCAGTTCCTCAGGGATTAGAACTGAAGCTTTCTTT. This encodes CASSSSGIRTEAFF.

V is TRBV7-3 and J is TRBJ2-7; 8 positions agree with TRBD2. The CDR3 loop spans 16 amino acids. V dropped 5 bases and J dropped 0; count of bases not matched to a gene: 9. CDR1 SGHTA and CDR2 FQGTGA come from the germline V gene. The CDR3 loop reads CASSPDSGGTSYEQYF. CDR3 bases: TGTGCCAGCAGCCCGGACAGCGGGGGTACCTCCTACGAGCAGTACTTC.

The V and J genes are TRBV20-1 and TRBJ2-7; D may be TRBD2 (6 bases). V gave up 3 bases and J gave up 6 bases, with 18 bases separating them. Per germline, CDR1 DFQATT and CDR2 SNEGSKA (reference sequence). The CDR3 has 14 amino acids. This CDR3 is CSASPGTEMGEQYF. CDR3 DNA sequence: TGCAGTGCTAGTCCCGGGACTGAAATGGGCGAGCAGTACTTC.